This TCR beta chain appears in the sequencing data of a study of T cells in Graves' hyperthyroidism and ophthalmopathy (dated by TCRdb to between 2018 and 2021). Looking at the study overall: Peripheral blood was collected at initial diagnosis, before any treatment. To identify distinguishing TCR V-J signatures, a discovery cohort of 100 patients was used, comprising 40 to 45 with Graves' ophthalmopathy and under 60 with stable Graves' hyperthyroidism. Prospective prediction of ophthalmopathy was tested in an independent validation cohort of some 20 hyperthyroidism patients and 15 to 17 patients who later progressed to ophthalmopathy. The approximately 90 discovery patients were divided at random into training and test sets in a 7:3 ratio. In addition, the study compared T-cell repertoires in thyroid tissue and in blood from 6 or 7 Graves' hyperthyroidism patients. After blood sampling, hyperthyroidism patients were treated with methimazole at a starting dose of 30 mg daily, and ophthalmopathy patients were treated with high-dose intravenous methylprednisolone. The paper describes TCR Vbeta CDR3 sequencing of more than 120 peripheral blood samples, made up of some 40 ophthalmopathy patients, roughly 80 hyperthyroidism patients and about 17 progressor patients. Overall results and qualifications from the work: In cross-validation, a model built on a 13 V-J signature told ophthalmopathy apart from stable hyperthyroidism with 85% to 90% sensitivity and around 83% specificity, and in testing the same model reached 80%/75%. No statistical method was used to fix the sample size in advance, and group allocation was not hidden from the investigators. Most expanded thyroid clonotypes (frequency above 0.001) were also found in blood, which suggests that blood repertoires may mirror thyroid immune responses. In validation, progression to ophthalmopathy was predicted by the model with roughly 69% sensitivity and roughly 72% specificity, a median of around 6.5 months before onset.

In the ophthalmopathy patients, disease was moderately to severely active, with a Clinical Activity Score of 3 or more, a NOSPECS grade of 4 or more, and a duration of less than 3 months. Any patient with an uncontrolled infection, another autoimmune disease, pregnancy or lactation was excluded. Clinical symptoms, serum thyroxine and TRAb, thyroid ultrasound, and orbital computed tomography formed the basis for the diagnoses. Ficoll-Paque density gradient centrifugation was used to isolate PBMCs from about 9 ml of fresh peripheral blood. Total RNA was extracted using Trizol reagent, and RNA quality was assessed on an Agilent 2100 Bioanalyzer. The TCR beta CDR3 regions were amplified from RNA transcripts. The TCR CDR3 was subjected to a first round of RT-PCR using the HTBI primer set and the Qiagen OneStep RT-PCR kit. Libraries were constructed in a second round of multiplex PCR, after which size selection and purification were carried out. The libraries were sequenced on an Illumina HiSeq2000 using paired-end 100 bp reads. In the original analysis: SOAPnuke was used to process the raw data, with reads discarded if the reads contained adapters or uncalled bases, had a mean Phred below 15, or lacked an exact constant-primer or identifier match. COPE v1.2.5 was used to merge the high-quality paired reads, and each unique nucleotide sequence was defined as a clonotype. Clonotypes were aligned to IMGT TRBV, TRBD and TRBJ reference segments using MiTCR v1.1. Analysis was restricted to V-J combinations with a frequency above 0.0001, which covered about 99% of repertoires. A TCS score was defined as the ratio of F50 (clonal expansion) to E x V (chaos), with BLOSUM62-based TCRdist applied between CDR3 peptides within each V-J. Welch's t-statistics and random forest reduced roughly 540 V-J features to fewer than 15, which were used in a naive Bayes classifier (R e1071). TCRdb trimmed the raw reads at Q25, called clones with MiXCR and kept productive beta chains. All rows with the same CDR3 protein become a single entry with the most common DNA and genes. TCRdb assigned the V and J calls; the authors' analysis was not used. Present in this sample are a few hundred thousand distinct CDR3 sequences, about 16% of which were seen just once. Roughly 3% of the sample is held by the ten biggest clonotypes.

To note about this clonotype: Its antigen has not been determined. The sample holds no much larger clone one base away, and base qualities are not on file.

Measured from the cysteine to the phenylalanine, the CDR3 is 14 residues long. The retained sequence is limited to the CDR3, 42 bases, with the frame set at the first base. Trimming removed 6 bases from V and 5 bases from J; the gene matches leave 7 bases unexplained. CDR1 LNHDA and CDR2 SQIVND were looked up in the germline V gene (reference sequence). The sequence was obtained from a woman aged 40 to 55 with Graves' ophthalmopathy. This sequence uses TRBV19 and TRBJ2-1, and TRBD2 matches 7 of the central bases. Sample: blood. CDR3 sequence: CASRSSGTNNEQFF. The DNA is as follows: TGTGCCAGTAGGTCCAGCGGGACGAACAATGAGCAGTTCTTC.